The 28 T cell receptor beta chains below come from one sample, sequenced in a study of vaccination effects on CD4 cells after COVID-19. TCRdb's copy holds only in-frame clones and misses some; the assay was immunoSEQ multiplex PCR. Of around 71,000 clones listed, over 65% are singletons. Before any sequencing was done, the ViraFEST assay used viral peptide pools to expand antigen-specific CD4+ T cells. The culture ran for approximately 10 days, and then CD4+ T cells were isolated. None of the vaccinated had previously contracted SARS-CoV-2, and their nucleocapsid antibodies tested negative. No antigen has been assigned to these receptors. Here the sequenced sample was CD4+ T cells from PBMCs cultured with HCoV-OC43 spike peptides, taken before COVID-19 vaccination. Subset denoted: HCoV-OC43 spike overlapping peptide pool stimulation. These receptors all come from a human donor who received a COVID-19 vaccine.

This clone was observed a few times. The chain carries TRBV10-1 and TRBJ1-6, with a possible D match to TRBD1 (6 bases). The ends were cut back, 7 bases at V and 4 bases at J, with 17 bases in the middle. Germline lookup yields CDR1 WNHNN and CDR2 SYGVQD (reference sequence). CDR3 length equals 16 residues. DNA of the CDR3: TGCGCCAGCAATCCGGACAGTCAGAGGTATAATTCACCCCTCCACTTT. Translated, it gives CASNPDSQRYNSPLHF.

The chain uses TRBV6-2 or TRBV6-3 and TRBJ1-2; unclear D gene. V lost 5 bases to trimming and J lost 6 bases, with 10 bases between them. CDR3 size: 12 residues. The germline V gene has CDR1 MNHEY and CDR2 SVGEGT. In DNA, the CDR3 is TGTGCCAGCAGTCAGCCGACTGATGGCTACACCTTC. Translated: CASSQPTDGYTF.

The chain joins TRBV3-1 (or the pseudogene TRBV3-2) to TRBJ2-3; 9 bases map to TRBD1. V shed 0 bases and J 6 bases; nucleotides not matched to a gene: 4. The CDR3 spans 15 residues. CDR1 and CDR2 (germline): LGHDT, YNNKEL (reference sequence). The chain's CDR3 is CASSQDVQGADTQYF. DNA of the CDR3: TGTGCCAGCAGCCAAGATGTACAGGGGGCGGATACGCAGTATTTT.

The CDR3 protein is CATQSGGGDYGYTF. DNA of the CDR3: TGTGCCACCCAATCAGGGGGGGGAGACTATGGCTACACCTTC. V gene TRBV10-3 combines with J gene TRBJ1-2, with 7 bases matching TRBD1. With 10 bases clipped from V and 3 bases from J, the junction kept 11 bases outside the gene matches. The CDR3 runs 14 residues. Germline V gene sequence: CDR1 ENHRY, CDR2 SYGVKD.

This clone was recorded a few times. V gene TRBV28 combines with J gene TRBJ2-7; 7 nucleotides line up with TRBD1. Germline lookup yields CDR1 MDHEN and CDR2 SYDVKM. The CDR3 runs 11 residues. CDR3 region: CASSSTGTDDV. The CDR3 DNA sequence: TGTGCCAGCAGTTCTACCGGGACAGACGACGTC.

With regard to this clone: The junction differs from germline at one of its ends, possibly a read error. This chain links TRBV14 with TRBJ2-5; 7 bases align to TRBD1. Germline V gives CDR1 SGHDN, CDR2 FVKESK. This CDR3 is 14 amino acids long. The CDR3 protein is CASGQTGEQETQYF. The CDR3 DNA follows: TGTGCCAGCGGCCAAACAGGGGAACAAGAGACCCAGTACTTC.

The chain couples TRBV24-1 to TRBJ2-5, with TRBD1 matching over 9 bases. V lost 3 bases and J lost 4; bases outside the gene matches: 5. The CDR3 contains 15 residues. Germline values: CDR1 KGHDR, CDR2 SFDVKD. The CDR3 nucleotides are TGTGCCACCAGTGATGATGACAGGGGGGGAGAGACCCAGTACTTC. Translating gives CATSDDDRGGETQYF.

V and J are TRBV18 and TRBJ1-1, with TRBD1 matching 9 bases. CDR1 and CDR2 from the germline V gene are KGHSH and LQKENI. V lost 6 bases, J lost 4 bases, and 6 bases stayed unmatched. CDR3 length equals 14 residues. CDR3 sequence (DNA): TGTGCCAGCTCTCTGGGACAGGGCAGCACTGAAGCTTTCTTT. Translation gives CASSLGQGSTEAFF.

V usage is TRBV1 and J usage is TRBJ2-7. TRBV1 is assigned pseudogene status. The length of the CDR3 is 17 residues. This CDR3 reads CTSSQVRTTLSSYEQYV. The CDR3 DNA is TGCACCAGCAGCCAAGTGAGGACGACCCTGAGCTCCTACGAGCAGTACGTC.

The CDR3 region is CASSRGGIDQPQHF. The CDR3 coding sequence is TGTGCCAGCAGCCGGGGGGGCATCGATCAGCCCCAGCATTTT. The chain is built from TRBV5-6 and TRBJ1-5, with TRBD1 as a possible D gene (6 bases). CDR3 size: 14 residues. The ends were cut back, 4 bases at V and 5 bases at J, with 13 bases in the middle. CDR1 is SGHDT, CDR2 YYEEEE, per germline.

This clone came up a few times. The rearrangement links TRBV5-1 to TRBJ1-4; maybe TRBD1 (6 bases). V lost 0 bases, J lost 8 bases, and 11 bases lay in between. Germline V gene lookup returns CDR1 SGHRS and CDR2 YFSETQ. The CDR3 length is 14 residues. The CDR3 nucleotides are TGCGCCAGCAGCTTGGGGCAGGGGAGGGAAAAACTGTTTTTT. Its translation: CASSLGQGREKLFF.

The chain combines TRBV19 with TRBJ1-1, with D maybe TRBD1 (5 bases). Germline CDR1 is LNHDA and CDR2 is SQIVND (reference sequence). V was cut by 4 bases and J by 5 bases, with 17 bases left in between. The CDR3 consists of 15 residues. This CDR3 reads CASSSARAGRTEAFF. CDR3 nucleotides: TGTGCCAGTAGTAGCGCCAGGGCCGGAAGGACTGAAGCTTTCTTT.

CDR3 residues: CASSEVGMNTEAFF. In DNA form, the CDR3 reads TGTGCCAGCTCAGAAGTCGGGATGAACACTGAAGCTTTCTTT. The chain joins TRBV18 to TRBJ1-1, with unresolved D. V shed 5 bases and J shed 0 bases, with 10 bases lying between them. This CDR3 comprises 14 residues. Germline CDR1 KGHSH, CDR2 LQKENI.

J is TRBJ1-4 and V is TRBV5-1, with D maybe TRBD1 (6 bases). The CDR3 extends over 15 amino acids. The V end was cut by 1 base, the J end by 6 bases, with 13 bases between. Germline values: CDR1 SGHRS, CDR2 YFSETQ. The chain's CDR3 is CASSLPGARDEKLFF. CDR3 sequence (DNA): TGCGCCAGCAGCTTGCCAGGGGCGAGGGATGAAAAACTGTTTTTT. Looking up the rest from reference TRBV5-1 and TRBJ1-4 gives the full variable domain: KAGVTQTPRYLIKTRGQQVTLSCSPISGHRSVSWYQQTPGQGLQFLFEYFSETQRNKGNFPGRFSGRQFSNSRSEMNVSTLELGDSALYLCASSLPGARDEKLFFGSGTQLSVL.

J is TRBJ2-1 and V is TRBV14; 8 nucleotides match TRBD2. The trim removed 0 bases at V and 4 bases at J, leaving 5 bases unmatched. From germline, CDR1 is SGHDN and CDR2 FVKESK. The CDR3 covers 16 residues. DNA of the CDR3: TGTGCCAGCAGCCAAGATTGGTTAGCGGGGTACAATGAGCAGTTCTTC. Amino acids: CASSQDWLAGYNEQFF.

Only a few counts were recorded for this clone. The chain uses TRBV5-8 and TRBJ2-3; D remains ambiguous. Per the germline V gene, CDR1 is SGHTS and CDR2 is YDEGEE. V lost 7 bases and J 0 bases, leaving 15 bases between the germline ends. CDR3 length equals 15 residues. The CDR3 loop is CASPSVDLSTDTQYF. The CDR3 bases are TGTGCCAGCCCCTCGGTAGACCTTAGCACAGATACGCAGTATTTT. Full variable domain (remainder filled in from reference TRBV5-8 and TRBJ2-3): EAGVTQSPTHLIKTRGQQATLRCSPISGHTSVYWYQQALGLGLQFLLWYDEGEERNRGNFPPRFSGRQFPNYSSELNVNALELEDSALYLCASPSVDLSTDTQYFGPGTRLTVL.

CDR3 bases: TGTGCCAGCAGTTACTCCCCGGGACAGAGAAATTCACCCCTCCACTTT. This sequence encodes CASSYSPGQRNSPLHF. The chain is built from TRBV6-5 and TRBJ1-6, with 7 bases identical to TRBD1. CDR3 length: 16 amino acids. V gave up 0 bases and J gave up 7 bases; unmatched junction bases: 6. CDR1 is MNHEY and CDR2 is SVGAGI in the germline V gene.

The genes are TRBV7-2 and TRBJ2-1, with a possible D match to TRBD2 (6 bases). This CDR3 comprises 14 residues. V was pared by 3 bases and J by 3 bases, with 9 bases between. The germline CDR1 and CDR2 sequences are SGHTA and FQGNSA. CDR3 in amino acids: CASSLASVYNEQFF. The CDR3 DNA sequence: TGTGCCAGCAGCTTGGCTAGCGTCTACAATGAGCAGTTCTTC.

This clone was recorded a few times. The chain carries TRBV29-1 and TRBJ1-1, with 12 bases lining up with TRBD1. CDR1 and CDR2 (germline): SQVTM, ANQGSEA. The V segment lost 6 bases and the J segment 5 bases; nucleotides outside the gene matches: 10. The CDR3 is made up of 15 amino acids. The CDR3 loop is CSVSGTGGVGTEAFF. CDR3 coding DNA: TGCAGCGTCTCCGGGACAGGGGGCGTCGGTACTGAAGCTTTCTTT.

This chain links TRBV5-1 with TRBJ2-2; TRBD1 matches 10 bases. The germline gives CDR1 SGHRS, CDR2 YFSETQ. With 2 bases clipped from V and 3 bases from J, the junction kept 7 bases outside the gene matches. The CDR3 contains 17 residues. In nucleotides, the CDR3 is TGCGCCAGCAGCTTAGACAGGGGGCGCCGTGACACCGGGGAGCTGTTTTTT. Translated, it gives CASSLDRGRRDTGELFF.

V usage is TRBV11-3 and J usage is TRBJ2-1; the match to TRBD1 covers 8 bases. Per the germline V gene, CDR1 is SGHNT and CDR2 is YENEEA. The CDR3 length is 16 residues. V lost 5 bases, J lost 7 bases, and 13 bases stayed unmatched. The CDR3 bases are TGTGCCAGCAGCCCGGGACAGGCGGGTAGGCTGAATGAGCAGTTCTTC. Residues: CASSPGQAGRLNEQFF.

The rearrangement links TRBV18 to TRBJ1-1; 7 positions agree with TRBD1. The ends lost 3 bases at V and 3 bases at J; junction bases unmatched: 7. This CDR3 spans 15 amino acids. The germline CDR1 and CDR2 sequences are KGHSH and LQKENI. CDR3 in amino acids: CASSPRQGGDTEAFF. The CDR3, as DNA: TGTGCCAGCTCACCTAGACAGGGAGGGGACACTGAAGCTTTCTTT.

With regard to this clone: Other DNA sequences in this sample translate to the same CDR3. The chain recombines TRBV18 with TRBJ2-5; D is perhaps TRBD2 (5 bases). CDR3 length: 13 amino acids. The V gene's germline CDR1 is KGHSH and CDR2 LQKENI. V gave up 3 bases and J gave up 7 bases, with 12 bases separating them. The CDR3 sequence is CASSPRGEGTQYF. CDR3 DNA sequence: TGTGCCAGCTCACCCCGAGGCGAGGGGACCCAGTACTTC.

This rearrangement joins TRBV13 to TRBJ2-7; TRBD1 aligns across 8 bases. The length of the CDR3 is 12 residues. Germline V gives CDR1 PRHDT, CDR2 FYEKMQ (reference sequence). J gave up 6 bases and V 5 bases, and 3 bases lay outside the gene matches. The CDR3 DNA follows: TGTGCCAGCAGCCTGGGACAGGCCGAGCAGTACGTC. This codes for CASSLGQAEQYV.

The V call is TRBV6-4, the J call TRBJ2-1, with 14 bases lining up with TRBD2. V gave up 5 bases and J gave up 9 bases; unmatched junction bases: 6. This CDR3 contains 15 residues. Per germline, CDR1 MRHNA and CDR2 SNTAGT. CDR3 region: CASSRLAGGYSEQFF. CDR3 bases: TGTGCCAGCAGTCGACTAGCGGGGGGGTATAGTGAGCAGTTCTTC.

The V and J genes are TRBV5-6 and TRBJ1-5; 10 bases agree with TRBD1. The CDR3 is made up of 15 amino acids. Trimming took 7 bases from V and 2 from J; bases not matched to a gene: 6. The germline CDR1 and CDR2 sequences are SGHDT and YYEEEE. Written as DNA, the CDR3 is TGTGCCAGCGATCCGGGACAGGGGCGCAATCAGCCCCAGCATTTT. Protein: CASDPGQGRNQPQHF.

The J gene is TRBJ1-1, the V gene TRBV10-1; TRBD1 is a possible D gene (6 bases). The germline gives CDR1 WNHNN, CDR2 SYGVQD (reference sequence). The CDR3 consists of 14 residues. The V end was cut by 2 bases, the J end by 1 base, with 8 bases between. The CDR3 loop is CASSEKGENTEAFF. The CDR3 nucleotides read TGCGCCAGCAGTGAGAAGGGGGAGAACACTGAAGCTTTCTTT.

The V gene is TRBV6-2 or TRBV6-3, the J gene TRBJ2-5, with 11 bases aligning to TRBD2. The CDR3 contains 16 residues. CDR1 and CDR2 from the germline V gene are MNHEY and SVGEGT. The trim removed 6 bases at V and 7 bases at J, leaving 13 bases unmatched. For the CDR3, the DNA is TGTGCCAGCAGCTCGGGTAGCGGGGGGGAGCCGGGGACCCAGTACTTC. This encodes CASSSGSGGEPGTQYF.